The clone carrying this T cell receptor (beta chain) has a count of ten or more. This sample is part of a study of T cells in Graves' hyperthyroidism and ophthalmopathy. TCR beta CDR3 regions were amplified from RNA transcripts. A set of HTBI primers served as the primers for a first-round RT-PCR of the TCR CDR3. MiXCR, run by TCRdb on the multiplex PCR reads, gives a single entry per CDR3 protein. This sample has about 400,000 distinct CDR3 sequences; less than 20% occur once, and the top ten carry less than 15%. CDR1 and CDR2 (germline): MDHEN, SYDVKM. The CDR3 spans 15 residues. The V end lost 1 base, the J end lost 6 bases, and 16 bases lay between the germline ends.

Sample: blood. This TCR came from a woman aged 18-29 years with Graves' hyperthyroidism. The rearrangement joins TRBV28 to TRBJ2-7, with unresolved D. The CDR3 DNA reads TGTGCCAGCAGTTTATTTAACACGTTGGGCTCCGAGCAGTACTTC. Translation: CASSLFNTLGSEQYF.